Following are 17 T cell receptor beta chains from one sample sequenced in a study of T-cell memory formation after mild COVID-19. TCRdb reanalysed the 5' RACE reads using MiXCR and keeps one entry per CDR3 protein. Altogether approximately 490,000 distinct CDR3 sequences are present, roughly 22% being singletons, with the ten largest covering under 15%. Sequenced: PBMCs or a T cell subset sorted from them (not recorded which). The receptor source for this set is an adult woman who had mild COVID-19 (a few samples of this study predate the infection). Cell type and time point are not known.

The chain links TRBV25-1 to TRBJ2-7, with 7 bases lining up with TRBD2. Germline V lookup: CDR1 MGHDK, CDR2 SYGVNS. CDR3 length equals 14 residues. V trimming: 4 bases; J trimming: 2 bases; junction bases outside the gene matches: 5. The CDR3 sequence is CASSVAGDTYEQYF. In nucleotides, the CDR3 is TGTGCCAGCAGTGTTGCGGGAGACACCTACGAGCAGTACTTC.

This clonotype was seen a handful of times. The chain employs TRBV7-9 and TRBJ2-1; D is ambiguous. CDR3 length equals 16 residues. From germline, CDR1 is SEHNR and CDR2 FQNEAQ (reference sequence). V was trimmed by 0 bases and J by 0 bases, leaving 9 bases between them. Here the CDR3 reads CASSLAPATSYNEQFF. The CDR3 DNA follows: TGTGCCAGCAGCTTAGCGCCTGCGACCTCCTACAATGAGCAGTTCTTC. The full variable domain, completed using reference TRBV7-9 and TRBJ2-1, is DTGVSQNPRHKITKRGQNVTFRCDPISEHNRLYWYRQTLGQGPEFLTYFQNEAQLEKSRLLSDRFSAERPKGSFSTLEIQRTEQGDSAMYLCASSLAPATSYNEQFFGPGTRLTVL.

This sequence joins TRBV12-3 or TRBV12-4 and TRBJ2-7; the D gene is possibly TRBD2 (5 bases). Trimming shortened V by 7 bases and J by 6 bases, and 16 bases separated the two germline ends. CDR3 size: 13 residues. For the CDR3, the DNA is TGTGCCAGCAAAAGTAAAACTGGAGGCGAGCAGTACTTC. This codes for CASKSKTGGEQYF.

The chain has TRBV19 and TRBJ2-4, with D unclear. Germline V gives CDR1 LNHDA, CDR2 SQIVND (reference sequence). V lost 5 bases to trimming and J lost 1 base, with 9 bases between them. The CDR3 runs to 14 residues. The CDR3 DNA reads as TGTGCCAGTAGTTTAGGGCCGGCCAAAAACATTCAGTACTTC. Amino acids: CASSLGPAKNIQYF.

This clonotype has more than one count but fewer than ten. The chain joins TRBV7-2 to TRBJ2-2; D gene ambiguous. Per germline, CDR1 SGHTA and CDR2 FQGNSA. The CDR3 covers 14 residues. The V end was cut by 0 bases, the J end by 3 bases, with 5 bases between. The CDR3 reads CASSLALDTGELFF. CDR3 DNA: TGTGCCAGCAGCTTAGCGCTGGACACCGGGGAGCTGTTTTTT.

This clonotype was observed a handful of times. This chain uses TRBV7-9 with TRBJ2-3; D remains ambiguous. This CDR3 comprises 12 residues. CDR1 is SEHNR, CDR2 FQNEAQ, per germline (reference sequence). V was shortened by 8 bases and J by 6 bases, with 12 bases between the two germline ends. CDR3 loop: CASWTVGDTQYF. Written as DNA, the CDR3 is TGTGCCAGCTGGACGGTGGGGGATACGCAGTATTTT. Supplemented by reference TRBV7-9 and TRBJ2-3, the full variable domain reads DTGVSQNPRHKITKRGQNVTFRCDPISEHNRLYWYRQTLGQGPEFLTYFQNEAQLEKSRLLSDRFSAERPKGSFSTLEIQRTEQGDSAMYLCASWTVGDTQYFGPGTRLTVL.

The chain links TRBV4-1 to TRBJ2-1; 9 bases align to TRBD2. J gave up 3 bases and V 4 bases, and 28 bases lay outside the gene matches. This CDR3 spans 23 amino acids. Germline V gives CDR1 MGHRA, CDR2 YSYEKL. This CDR3 is CASSPWGVSGSRYGSIVYNEQFF. In nucleotides, the CDR3 is TGCGCCAGCAGCCCCTGGGGGGTTAGCGGGAGTCGATACGGGTCTATCGTCTACAATGAGCAGTTCTTC.

This clonotype was detected only a few times. This chain links TRBV27 with TRBJ1-2; perhaps TRBD1 as D (5 bases). The ends were cut back, 6 bases at V and 1 base at J, with 6 bases in the middle. Per the germline V gene, CDR1 is MNHEY and CDR2 is SMNVEV (reference sequence). The CDR3 covers 12 residues. The CDR3 is CASRGDNYGYTF. For the CDR3, the DNA is TGTGCCAGCAGGGGGGATAACTATGGCTACACCTTC.

This clonotype turned up a few times. This rearrangement joins TRBV7-2 to TRBJ2-1; D is perhaps TRBD1 (5 bases). This CDR3 is 14 amino acids long. V lost 7 bases and J 5 bases, leaving 15 bases between the germline ends. Germline CDR1 reads SGHTA; CDR2 reads FQGNSA. CDR3 in DNA: TGTGCCAGCACCGAACTTCAGGGTAACAATGAGCAGTTCTTC. This translates into CASTELQGNNEQFF.

This clonotype was detected only a few times. The rearrangement joins TRBV29-1 to TRBJ1-5, with 8 bases matching TRBD1. The CDR3 is 13 amino acids. After removal of 4 bases from V and 4 bases from J, the junction contained 3 bases not matched to a gene. Germline V gene lookup returns CDR1 SQVTM and CDR2 ANQGSEA. CDR3 DNA sequence: TGCAGCGTTGCACAGGGGGATAATCAGCCCCAGCATTTT. Protein: CSVAQGDNQPQHF.

This clonotype was counted ten times or more. J is TRBJ1-1 and V is TRBV9; D is uncertain. V dropped 0 bases and J dropped 8 bases, with 11 bases sitting between them. The germline CDR1 and CDR2 sequences are SGDLS and YYNGEE. The CDR3 contains 13 residues. The CDR3 loop reads CASSVGSDTEAFF. CDR3 in DNA: TGTGCCAGCAGCGTAGGATCGGATACCGAAGCTTTCTTT.

The rearrangement links TRBV20-1 to TRBJ2-7, with 14 bases that match TRBD2. J was trimmed by 3 bases and V by 3 bases; bases with no gene match: 1. In germline, CDR1 is DFQATT, CDR2 SNEGSKA (reference sequence). CDR3 size: 14 residues. CDR3 in amino acids: CSARGLAGDYEQYF. The CDR3 DNA follows: TGCAGTGCTAGGGGACTAGCGGGAGACTACGAGCAGTACTTC.

This sequence joins TRBV20-1 and TRBJ2-7; 14 nucleotides align to TRBD2. This CDR3 has 15 amino acids. The germline gives CDR1 DFQATT, CDR2 SNEGSKA (reference sequence). V dropped 6 bases and J dropped 4; count of bases not matched to a gene: 8. CDR3 residues: CSAGTSGRFWYEQYF. CDR3 nucleotides: TGCAGTGCCGGGACTAGCGGGAGATTTTGGTACGAGCAGTACTTC.

J is TRBJ2-3 and V is TRBV29-1; 11 positions match TRBD2. CDR1 SQVTM and CDR2 ANQGSEA come from the germline V gene. J lost 6 bases, V lost 7 bases, and 9 bases had no gene match. There are 14 residues in the CDR3. The chain's CDR3 is CSDSLAGAGDTQYF. CDR3 in DNA: TGCAGCGACTCACTAGCGGGAGCGGGGGATACGCAGTATTTT.

This clonotype was seen a handful of times. The J gene is TRBJ2-1, the V gene TRBV7-6; 9 nucleotides line up with TRBD2. V gave up 1 base and J gave up 6 bases; unmatched junction bases: 1. The CDR3 has 14 residues. CDR1 and CDR2 from the germline V gene are SGHVS and FNYEAQ. As DNA, the CDR3 is TGTGCCAGCAGCTTAGAGACTAGCGGCAATGAGCAGTTCTTC. This translates into CASSLETSGNEQFF.

The chain recombines TRBV10-3 with TRBJ2-3; D is unresolved. Germline CDR1 reads ENHRY; CDR2 reads SYGVKD. The ends were cut back, 0 bases at V and 2 bases at J, with 0 bases in the middle. This CDR3 comprises 12 residues. CDR3 DNA sequence: TGTGCCATCAGTGAGTCCACAGATACGCAGTATTTT. Amino acids: CAISESTDTQYF.

This clonotype was counted only a few times. The gene calls are TRBV5-1 and TRBJ1-1, with TRBD1 as a possible D gene (6 bases). Per germline, CDR1 SGHRS and CDR2 YFSETQ. V shed 0 bases and J shed 1 base, with 10 bases lying between them. The CDR3 extends over 15 amino acids. CDR3 DNA: TGCGCCAGCAGCTTGGTCCAGGGGACGAACACTGAAGCTTTCTTT. Amino acid sequence: CASSLVQGTNTEAFF.